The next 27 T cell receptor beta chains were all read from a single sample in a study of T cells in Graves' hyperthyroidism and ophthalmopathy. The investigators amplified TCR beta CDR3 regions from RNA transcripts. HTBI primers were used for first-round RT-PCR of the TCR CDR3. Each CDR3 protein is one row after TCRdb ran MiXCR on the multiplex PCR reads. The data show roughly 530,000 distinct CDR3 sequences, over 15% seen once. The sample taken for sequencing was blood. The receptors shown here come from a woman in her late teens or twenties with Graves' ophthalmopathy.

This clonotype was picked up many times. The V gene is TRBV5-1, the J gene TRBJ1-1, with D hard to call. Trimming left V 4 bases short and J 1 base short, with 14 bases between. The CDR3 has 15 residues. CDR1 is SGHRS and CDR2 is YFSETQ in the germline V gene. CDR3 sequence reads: CASSTRAKQNTEAFF. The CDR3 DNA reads TGCGCCAGCAGCACGAGGGCCAAACAGAACACTGAAGCTTTCTTT.

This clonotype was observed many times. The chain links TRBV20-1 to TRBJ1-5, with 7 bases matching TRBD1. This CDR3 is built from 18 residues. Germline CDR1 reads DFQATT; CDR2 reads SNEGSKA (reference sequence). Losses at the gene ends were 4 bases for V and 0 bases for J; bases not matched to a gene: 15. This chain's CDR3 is CSATVSAGGDYSNQPQHF. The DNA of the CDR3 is TGCAGTGCTACGGTATCGGCAGGGGGGGACTATAGCAATCAGCCCCAGCATTTT.

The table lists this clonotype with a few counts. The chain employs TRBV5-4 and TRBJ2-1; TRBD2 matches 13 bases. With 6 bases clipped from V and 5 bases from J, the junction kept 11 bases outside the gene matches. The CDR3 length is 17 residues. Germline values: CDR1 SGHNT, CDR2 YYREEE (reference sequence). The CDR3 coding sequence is TGTGCCAGCACTACCGGGACTAGCGGGGCCGGACACAATGAGCAGTTCTTC. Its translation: CASTTGTSGAGHNEQFF.

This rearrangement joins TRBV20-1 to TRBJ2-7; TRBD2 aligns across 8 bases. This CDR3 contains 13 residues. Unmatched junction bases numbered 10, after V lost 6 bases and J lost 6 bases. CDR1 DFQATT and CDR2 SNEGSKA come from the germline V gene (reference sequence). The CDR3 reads CSARTSGSGEQYF. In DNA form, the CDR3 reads TGCAGTGCGAGAACAAGCGGGAGTGGCGAGCAGTACTTC.

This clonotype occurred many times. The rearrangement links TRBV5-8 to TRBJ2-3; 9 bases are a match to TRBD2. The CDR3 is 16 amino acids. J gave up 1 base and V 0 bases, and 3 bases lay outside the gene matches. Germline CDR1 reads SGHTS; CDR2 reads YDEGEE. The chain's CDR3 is CASSLGAGGRTDTQYF. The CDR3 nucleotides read TGTGCCAGCAGCTTGGGGGCGGGGGGGCGCACAGATACGCAGTATTTT.

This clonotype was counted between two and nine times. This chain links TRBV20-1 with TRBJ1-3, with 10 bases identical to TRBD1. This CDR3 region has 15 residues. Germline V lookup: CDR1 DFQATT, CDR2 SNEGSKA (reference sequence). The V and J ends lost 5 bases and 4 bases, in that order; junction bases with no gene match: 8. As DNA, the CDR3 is TGCAGTGCTGCTACCGGGACAGGGGTCGGAAACACCATATATTTT. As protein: CSAATGTGVGNTIYF.

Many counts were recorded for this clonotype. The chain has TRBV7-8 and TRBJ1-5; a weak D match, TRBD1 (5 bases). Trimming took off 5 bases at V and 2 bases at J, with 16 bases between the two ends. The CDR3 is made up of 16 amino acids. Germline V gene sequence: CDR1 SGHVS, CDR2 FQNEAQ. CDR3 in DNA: TGTGCCAGCAGCCCGTTAGGGGTAGGGGGCAATCAGCCCCAGCATTTT. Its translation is CASSPLGVGGNQPQHF.

This CDR3 reads CSAHRQGGKYEQYF. In nucleotides, the CDR3 is TGCAGTGCTCACAGACAGGGTGGGAAATACGAGCAGTACTTC. V and J are TRBV20-1 and TRBJ2-7, with TRBD1 identical over 7 bases. The CDR3 length is 14 residues. V trimming: 5 bases; J trimming: 4 bases; junction bases outside the gene matches: 11. Germline CDR1 and CDR2: DFQATT and SNEGSKA (reference sequence).

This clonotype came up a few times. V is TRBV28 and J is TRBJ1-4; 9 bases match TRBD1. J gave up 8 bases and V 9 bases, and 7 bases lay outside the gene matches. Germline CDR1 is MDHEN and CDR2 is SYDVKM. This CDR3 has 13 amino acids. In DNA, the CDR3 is TGTGCCAGTTCCGGGACAGGGTTAGAAAAACTGTTTTTT. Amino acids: CASSGTGLEKLFF.

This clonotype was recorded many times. CDR3 sequence: CSASRDPNEQFF. CDR3 coding DNA: TGCAGTGCTAGCCGGGACCCCAATGAGCAGTTCTTC. The genes are TRBV20-1 and TRBJ2-1; D might be TRBD1 or TRBD2, each matching 5 bases. Germline V CDR1 and CDR2: DFQATT, SNEGSKA (reference sequence). V was shortened by 3 bases and J by 6 bases, with 9 bases between the two germline ends. CDR3 size: 12 residues.

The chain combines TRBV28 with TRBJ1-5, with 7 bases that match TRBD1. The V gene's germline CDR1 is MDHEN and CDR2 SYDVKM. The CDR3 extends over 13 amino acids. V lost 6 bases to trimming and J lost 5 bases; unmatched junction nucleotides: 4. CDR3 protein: CASSRQGYQPQHF. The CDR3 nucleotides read TGTGCCAGCAGCCGACAGGGATATCAGCCCCAGCATTTT.

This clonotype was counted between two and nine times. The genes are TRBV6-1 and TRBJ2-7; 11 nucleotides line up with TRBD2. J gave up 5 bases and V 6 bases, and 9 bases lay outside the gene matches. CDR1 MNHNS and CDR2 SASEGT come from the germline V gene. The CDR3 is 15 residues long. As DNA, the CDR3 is TGTGCCAGCAGCCGTACTAGCGGGAGTTCCCACGAGCAGTACTTC. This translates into CASSRTSGSSHEQYF.

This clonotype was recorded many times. CDR3 bases: TGTGCCAGCAGCTTAGTAGGTAGCGGGACCTACGAGCAGTACTTC. Translation: CASSLVGSGTYEQYF. The chain links TRBV11-2 to TRBJ2-7; 8 bases line up with TRBD2. The CDR3 is made up of 15 amino acids. Germline V gene sequence: CDR1 SGHAT, CDR2 FQNNGV. The junction had 4 bases not matched to a gene; V was cut back by 1 base and J by 2 bases. Full variable domain (rest looked up from reference TRBV11-2 and TRBJ2-7): EAGVAQSPRYKIIEKRQSVAFWCNPISGHATLYWYQQILGQGPKLLIQFQNNGVVDDSQLPKDRFSAERLKGVDSTLKIQPAKLEDSAVYLCASSLVGSGTYEQYFGPGTRLTVT.

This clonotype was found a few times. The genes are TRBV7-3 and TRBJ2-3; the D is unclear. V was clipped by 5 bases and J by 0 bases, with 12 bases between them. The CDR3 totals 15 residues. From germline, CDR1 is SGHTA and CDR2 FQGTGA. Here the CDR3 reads CASSPRTESTDTQYF. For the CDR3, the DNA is TGTGCCAGCAGCCCACGGACGGAGAGCACAGATACGCAGTATTTT.

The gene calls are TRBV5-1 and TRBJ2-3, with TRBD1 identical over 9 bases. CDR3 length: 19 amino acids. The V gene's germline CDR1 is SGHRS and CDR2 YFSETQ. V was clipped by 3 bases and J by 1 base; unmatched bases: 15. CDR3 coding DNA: TGCGCCAGCAGCTCAAACCCGGGACAGGGCTACTCGGGCACAGATACGCAGTATTTT. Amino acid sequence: CASSSNPGQGYSGTDTQYF. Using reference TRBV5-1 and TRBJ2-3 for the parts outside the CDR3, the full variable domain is KAGVTQTPRYLIKTRGQQVTLSCSPISGHRSVSWYQQTPGQGLQFLFEYFSETQRNKGNFPGRFSGRQFSNSRSEMNVSTLELGDSALYLCASSSNPGQGYSGTDTQYFGPGTRLTVL.

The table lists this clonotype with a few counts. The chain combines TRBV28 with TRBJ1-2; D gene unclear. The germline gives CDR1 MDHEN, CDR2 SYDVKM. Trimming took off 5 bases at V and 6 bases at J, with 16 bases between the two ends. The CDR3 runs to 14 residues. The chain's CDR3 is CASSNPVGSHGYTF. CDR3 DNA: TGTGCCAGCAGTAACCCTGTGGGGTCGCATGGCTACACCTTC.

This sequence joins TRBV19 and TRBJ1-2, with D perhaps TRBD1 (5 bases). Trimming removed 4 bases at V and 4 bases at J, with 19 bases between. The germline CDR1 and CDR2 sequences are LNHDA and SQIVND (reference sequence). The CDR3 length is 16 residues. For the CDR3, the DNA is TGTGCCAGTAGTACAATCCGGGACTCTCACCCCTATGGCTACACCTTC. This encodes CASSTIRDSHPYGYTF.

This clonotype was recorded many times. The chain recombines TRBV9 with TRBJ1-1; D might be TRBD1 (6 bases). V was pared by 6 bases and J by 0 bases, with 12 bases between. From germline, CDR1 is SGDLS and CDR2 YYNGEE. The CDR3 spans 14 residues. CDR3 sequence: CASNRDTLNTEAFF. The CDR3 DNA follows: TGTGCCAGCAACAGGGACACCTTGAACACTGAAGCTTTCTTT.

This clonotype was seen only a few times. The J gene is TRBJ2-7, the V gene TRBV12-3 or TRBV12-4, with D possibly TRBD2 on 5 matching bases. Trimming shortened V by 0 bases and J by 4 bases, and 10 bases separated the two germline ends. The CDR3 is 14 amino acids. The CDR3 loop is CASSLAGERYEQYF. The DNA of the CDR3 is TGTGCCAGCAGTTTAGCGGGAGAGAGGTACGAGCAGTACTTC.

For the CDR3, the DNA is TGCGCCAGCAGTGAGGTGTCAGTCGAGGACCGAAACACCATATATTTT. This sequence encodes CASSEVSVEDRNTIYF. The rearrangement uses TRBV10-1 and TRBJ1-3, with D hard to call. Germline CDR1 and CDR2: WNHNN and SYGVQD (reference sequence). This CDR3 contains 16 residues. V lost 2 bases and J 5 bases, leaving 16 bases between the germline ends.

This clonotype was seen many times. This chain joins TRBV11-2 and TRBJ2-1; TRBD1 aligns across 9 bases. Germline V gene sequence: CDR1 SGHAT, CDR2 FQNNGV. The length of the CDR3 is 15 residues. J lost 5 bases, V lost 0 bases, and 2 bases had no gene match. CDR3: CASSLEGDRDNEQFF. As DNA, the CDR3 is TGTGCCAGCAGCTTAGAGGGGGACAGGGACAATGAGCAGTTCTTC.

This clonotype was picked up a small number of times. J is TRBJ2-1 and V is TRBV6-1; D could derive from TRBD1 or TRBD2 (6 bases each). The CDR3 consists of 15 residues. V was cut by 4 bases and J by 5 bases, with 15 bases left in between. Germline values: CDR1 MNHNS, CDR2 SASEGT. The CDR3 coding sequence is TGTGCCAGCAGTGTAGGGCGGGACACGGACAATGAGCAGTTCTTC. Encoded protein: CASSVGRDTDNEQFF.

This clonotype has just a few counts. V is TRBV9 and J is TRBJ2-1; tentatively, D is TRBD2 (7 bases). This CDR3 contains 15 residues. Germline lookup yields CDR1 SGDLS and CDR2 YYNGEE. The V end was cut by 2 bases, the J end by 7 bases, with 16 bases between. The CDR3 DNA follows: TGTGCCAGCAGCGTCTCGGGGGCGGGGGAGAATGAGCAGTTCTTC. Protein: CASSVSGAGENEQFF.

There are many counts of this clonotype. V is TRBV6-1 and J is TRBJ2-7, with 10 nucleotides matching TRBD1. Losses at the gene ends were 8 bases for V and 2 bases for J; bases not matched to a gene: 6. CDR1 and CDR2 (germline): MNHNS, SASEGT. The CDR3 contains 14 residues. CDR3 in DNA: TGTGCCAGCCTTGGCGGGACAGGGGCCTACGAGCAGTACTTC. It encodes CASLGGTGAYEQYF.

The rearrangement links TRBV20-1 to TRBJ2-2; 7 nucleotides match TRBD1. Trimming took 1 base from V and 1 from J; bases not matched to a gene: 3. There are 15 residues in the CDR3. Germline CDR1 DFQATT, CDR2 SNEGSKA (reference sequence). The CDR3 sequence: CSARGGGGNTGELFF. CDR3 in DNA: TGCAGTGCTAGAGGAGGGGGCGGGAACACCGGGGAGCTGTTTTTT.

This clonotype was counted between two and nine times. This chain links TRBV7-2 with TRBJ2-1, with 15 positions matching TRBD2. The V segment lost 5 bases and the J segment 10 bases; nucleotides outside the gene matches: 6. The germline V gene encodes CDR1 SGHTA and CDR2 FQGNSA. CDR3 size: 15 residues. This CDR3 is CASSPGLAGGQEQFF. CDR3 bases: TGTGCCAGCAGCCCAGGACTAGCGGGGGGGCAAGAGCAGTTCTTC. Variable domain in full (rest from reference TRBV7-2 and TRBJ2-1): GAGVSQSPSNKVTEKGKDVELRCDPISGHTALYWYRQSLGQGLEFLIYFQGNSAPDKSGLPSDRFSAERTGGSVSTLTIQRTQQEDSAVYLCASSPGLAGGQEQFFGPGTRLTVL.

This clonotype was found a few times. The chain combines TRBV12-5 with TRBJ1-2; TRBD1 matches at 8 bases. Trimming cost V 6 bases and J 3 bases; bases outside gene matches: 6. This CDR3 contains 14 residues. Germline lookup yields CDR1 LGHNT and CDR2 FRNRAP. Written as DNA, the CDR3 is TGTGCTAGTGGCCTGACAGGGGCCTACTATGGCTACACCTTC. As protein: CASGLTGAYYGYTF.